This entry lists 9 T cell receptor beta chains sequenced from one sample in a study of cytomegalovirus exposure and HLA in healthy donors. With 60 Vbeta and 13 Jbeta primers, the PCR was carried out. Generated by immunoSEQ multiplex PCR, the TCRdb table keeps only in-frame clones and is missing some. This repertoire shows around 150,000 clones, 70% to 80% found once; its top ten account for 3.5%. The sequenced material came from PBMCs. The source is a human donor in good health.

The V call is TRBV29-1, the J call TRBJ1-2, with TRBD1 matching over 7 bases. This CDR3 spans 13 amino acids. Germline-derived CDR1 and CDR2 are SQVTM and ANQGSEA. The V gene end was trimmed by 7 bases and the J gene end by 1 base; junction bases not matched to a gene: 6. The CDR3 bases are TGCAGCGCCGAGGACAGGCTTAACTATGGCTACACCTTC. Its protein product is CSAEDRLNYGYTF.

The chain links TRBV15 to TRBJ1-4; D perhaps matches TRBD1 (6 bases). Trimming took 5 bases from V and 8 from J, leaving 18 bases between them. This CDR3 region has 15 residues. CDR1 is LNHNV, CDR2 YYDKDF, per germline (reference sequence). CDR3 bases: TGTGCCACCAGCCCAGCCCACAGGGACGGCGAAAAACTGTTTTTT. Protein product: CATSPAHRDGEKLFF. The whole variable domain, remainder taken from reference TRBV15 and TRBJ1-4, is DAMVIQNPRYQVTQFGKPVTLSCSQTLNHNVMYWYQQKSSQAPKLLFHYYDKDFNNEADTPDNFQSRRPNTSFCFLDIRSPGLGDTAMYLCATSPAHRDGEKLFFGSGTQLSVL.

The chain joins TRBV4-1 to TRBJ1-5; 9 bases are shared with TRBD1. Germline loops: CDR1 MGHRA, CDR2 YSYEKL. V lost 5 bases to trimming and J lost 1 base; unmatched junction nucleotides: 6. The CDR3 is 16 residues long. This chain's CDR3 is CASSRGQGPSNQPQHF. As DNA, the CDR3 is TGCGCCAGCAGCAGGGGACAGGGACCAAGCAATCAGCCCCAGCATTTT.

The chain combines TRBV7-6 with TRBJ1-3; tentative D call: TRBD1 (6 bases). Germline lookup yields CDR1 SGHVS and CDR2 FNYEAQ. The germline V and J ends were trimmed by 4 bases and 1 base, with 8 bases remaining between them. This CDR3 comprises 14 residues. CDR3 coding DNA: TGTGCCAGCAGCTATACAGGGTCTGGAAACACCATATATTTT. It codes for CASSYTGSGNTIYF.

V usage is TRBV5-1 and J usage is TRBJ2-3, with 9 bases matching TRBD2. The CDR3 contains 15 residues. Per germline, CDR1 SGHRS and CDR2 YFSETQ. V dropped 6 bases and J dropped 0; count of bases not matched to a gene: 5. The CDR3 sequence is CASTLSGGSTDTQYF. DNA for the CDR3: TGCGCCAGCACCCTTAGCGGGGGAAGCACAGATACGCAGTATTTT.

V gene TRBV5-1 combines with J gene TRBJ1-2, with 8 bases matching TRBD1. Per the germline V gene, CDR1 is SGHRS and CDR2 is YFSETQ. CDR3 length: 16 amino acids. Trimming took 4 bases from V and 4 from J; bases not matched to a gene: 12. The DNA for the CDR3 is TGCGCCAGCAGCGGGGGGACAGGAGATTTGGTCTATGGCTACACCTTC. Protein sequence: CASSGGTGDLVYGYTF.

The chain recombines TRBV28 with TRBJ2-7, with 8 bases aligning to TRBD2. V lost 10 bases, J lost 0 bases, and 14 bases stayed unmatched. The germline V gene encodes CDR1 MDHEN and CDR2 SYDVKM. CDR3 length equals 16 residues. The CDR3 reads CATCRKGGRSSYEQYF. For the CDR3, the DNA is TGTGCCACCTGTCGAAAGGGCGGGAGGTCCTCCTACGAGCAGTACTTC.

The J gene is TRBJ2-5, the V gene TRBV25-1; D unresolved. The J call may be wrong; the DNA end is better matched by TRBJ2-7. The CDR3 consists of 11 residues. The germline gives CDR1 MGHDK, CDR2 SYGVNS. DNA of the CDR3: TGTGCCAGCATTTGGGGCTACGAGCAGTACTTC. This sequence encodes CASIWGYEQYF.

V is TRBV7-2 and J is TRBJ2-7; possibly TRBD1 for D (6 bases). The CDR3 is 12 residues long. V was trimmed by 4 bases and J by 6 bases, leaving 10 bases between them. Looked up from germline, CDR1 is SGHTA and CDR2 is FQGNSA. This CDR3 is CASSSGVPEQYF. The CDR3 DNA reads as TGTGCCAGCAGCTCAGGGGTTCCCGAGCAGTACTTC. The complete variable domain, with remaining parts taken from reference TRBV7-2 and TRBJ2-7, reads GAGVSQSPSNKVTEKGKDVELRCDPISGHTALYWYRQSLGQGLEFLIYFQGNSAPDKSGLPSDRFSAERTGGSVSTLTIQRTQQEDSAVYLCASSSGVPEQYFGPGTRLTVT.